Listed below are T cell receptor beta chains from one sample, sequenced in a study of shared clonotypes between healthy human individuals. The assay was immunoSEQ multiplex PCR, and TCRdb's table has in-frame clones only and misses some. This table holds about 2.1 million clones, 93% found once. The sample taken for sequencing was naive CD8+ T cells from PBMCs. Every receptor here comes from a young man in good health. Some clones in this sample may be carry-over from other donors' samples. CDR3s include the opening cysteine and the closing phenylalanine or tryptophan. A D gene is named only where the DNA matches it firmly.

V gene	D gene	J gene	CDR3 DNA	CDR3 protein
TRBV19	.	TRBJ1-5	TGTGCCAGCCGAGAGTATAGCAATCAGCCCCAGCATTTT	CASREYSNQPQHF
TRBV5-1	.	TRBJ1-1	TGCGCCAGCAGCCGGGGGCTGAACACTGAAGCTTTCTTT	CASSRGLNTEAFF
TRBV7-3	TRBD1	TRBJ1-1	TGTGCCAGCAGCTTAACCAGGGGGCACACTGAAGCTTTCTTT	CASSLTRGHTEAFF
TRBV6-1	TRBD1	TRBJ2-7	TGTGCCAGCAAGAAAAATCCGGGACAGTCCTACGAGCAGTACTTC	CASKKNPGQSYEQYF
TRBV9	.	TRBJ2-7	TGTGCCAGCGGTGGCGAGGCCTACGAGCAGTACTTC	CASGGEAYEQYF
TRBV28	.	TRBJ1-1	TGTGCCAGCAGTTCCCCCAAGGAACAGAACACTGAAGCTTTCTTT	CASSSPKEQNTEAFF
TRBV4-3	.	TRBJ2-1	TGCGCCAGCAGCCAAGCGGTTAGCTCCTACAATGAGCAGTTCTTC	CASSQAVSSYNEQFF
TRBV6-1	.	TRBJ1-3	TGTGCCAGCAGTGAACTCTCTTTTGTGGGAAACACCATATATTTT	CASSELSFVGNTIYF
TRBV7-9	.	TRBJ2-7	TGTGCCAGCAGCTCAAGAGACTTGCCCTACGAGCAGTACTTC	CASSSRDLPYEQYF
TRBV6-1	TRBD2	TRBJ2-7	TGTGCCAGCAGTGAAGGCGGGAGATTCGGCCCGGGGCAGTACTTC	CASSEGGRFGPGQYF
TRBV28	TRBD2	TRBJ2-5	TGTGCCAGCACCCTTGGGACTAGCGGGAGGCAGGAGACCCAGTACTTC	CASTLGTSGRQETQYF
TRBV28	TRBD1	TRBJ2-5	TGTGCCAGCAGTTTATATGGACAGGGGGCGGTGGAGACCCAGTACTTC	CASSLYGQGAVETQYF
TRBV18	.	TRBJ1-1	TGTGCCAGCTCACCAGCACCGAAAGTTGAAGCTTTCTTT	CASSPAPKVEAFF
TRBV30	TRBD1	TRBJ2-1	TGTGCCTGGAGCCACGGGACAGGGATTGAGCAGTTCTTC	CAWSHGTGIEQFF
TRBV27	.	TRBJ2-1	TGTGCCAGCAGGAAAACAGGGCAAGGGCAGTTCTTC	CASRKTGQGQFF
TRBV9	TRBD2	TRBJ2-2	TGTGCCAGCAGCGTAGTAGTTAACAGGGAAGGACTAGCGGGAGGTCCCGGGGAGCTGTTTTTT	CASSVVVNREGLAGGPGELFF